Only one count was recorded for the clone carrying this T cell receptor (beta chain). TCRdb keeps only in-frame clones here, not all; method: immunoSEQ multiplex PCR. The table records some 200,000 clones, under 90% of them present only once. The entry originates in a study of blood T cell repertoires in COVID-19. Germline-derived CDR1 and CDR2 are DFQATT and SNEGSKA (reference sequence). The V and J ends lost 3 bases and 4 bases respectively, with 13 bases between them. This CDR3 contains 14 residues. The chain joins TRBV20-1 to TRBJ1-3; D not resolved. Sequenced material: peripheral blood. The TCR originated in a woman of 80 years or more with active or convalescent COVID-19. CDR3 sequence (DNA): TGCAGTGCTAGTATTTCGGGATCCGGAAACACCATATATTTT. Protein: CSASISGSGNTIYF.